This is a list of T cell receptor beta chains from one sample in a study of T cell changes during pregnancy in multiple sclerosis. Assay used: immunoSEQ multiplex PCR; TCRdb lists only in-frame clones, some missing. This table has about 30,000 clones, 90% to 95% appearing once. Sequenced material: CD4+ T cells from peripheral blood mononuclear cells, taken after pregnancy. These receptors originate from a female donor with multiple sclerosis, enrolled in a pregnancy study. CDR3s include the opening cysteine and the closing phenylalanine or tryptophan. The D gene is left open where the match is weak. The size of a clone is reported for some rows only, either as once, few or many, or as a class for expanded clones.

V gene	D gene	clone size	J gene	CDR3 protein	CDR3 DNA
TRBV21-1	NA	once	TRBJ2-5	CASSPRDLQETQYF	TGTGCCAGCAGCCCCCGGGACTTACAAGAGACCCAGTACTTC
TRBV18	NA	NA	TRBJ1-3	CASSPGQYSGNTIYF	TGTGCCAGCTCACCAGGCCAGTACTCTGGAAACACCATATATTTT
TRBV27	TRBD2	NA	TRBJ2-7	CASSFLAGGPIPEQYF	TGTGCCAGCAGTTTCTTAGCGGGAGGGCCCATCCCCGAGCAGTACTTC
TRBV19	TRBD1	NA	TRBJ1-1	CASRPDGQGGEAFF	TGTGCCAGTAGGCCGGACGGACAGGGCGGTGAAGCTTTCTTT
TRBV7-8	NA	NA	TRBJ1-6	CASSLAGQGIWSPLHF	TGTGCCAGCAGCTTAGCAGGGCAGGGGATATGGTCACCCCTCCACTTT
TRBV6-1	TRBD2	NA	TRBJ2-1	CASSRTSGGAAEQFF	TGTGCCAGCAGCCGGACTAGCGGGGGGGCAGCCGAGCAGTTCTTC
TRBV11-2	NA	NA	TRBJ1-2	CASSLSPAGAEGYTF	TGTGCCAGCAGCTTATCACCCGCGGGGGCGGAGGGCTACACCTTC
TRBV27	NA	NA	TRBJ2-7	CASSLSFQAYEQYF	TGTGCCAGCAGTTTATCCTTTCAGGCCTACGAGCAGTACTTC
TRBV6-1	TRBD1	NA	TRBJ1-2	CASTRDRERYGYTF	TGTGCCAGCACCCGGGACAGGGAGCGCTATGGCTACACCTTC
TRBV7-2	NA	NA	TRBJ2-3	CASSLPSGYVDTQYF	TGTGCCAGCAGCCTGCCCTCGGGGTATGTGGATACGCAGTATTTT